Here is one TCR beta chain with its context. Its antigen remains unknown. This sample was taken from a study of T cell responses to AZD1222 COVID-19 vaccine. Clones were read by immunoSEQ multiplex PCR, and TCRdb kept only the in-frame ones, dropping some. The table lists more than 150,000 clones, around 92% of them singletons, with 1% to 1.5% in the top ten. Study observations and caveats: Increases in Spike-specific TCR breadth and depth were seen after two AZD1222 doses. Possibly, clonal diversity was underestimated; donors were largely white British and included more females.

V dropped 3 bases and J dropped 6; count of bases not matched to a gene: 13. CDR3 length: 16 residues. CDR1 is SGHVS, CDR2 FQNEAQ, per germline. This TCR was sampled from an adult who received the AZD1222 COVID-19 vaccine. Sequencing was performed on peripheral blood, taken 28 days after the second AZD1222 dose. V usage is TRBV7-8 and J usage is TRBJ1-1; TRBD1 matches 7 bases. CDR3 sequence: CASSLLRGPERPEAFF. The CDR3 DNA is TGTGCCAGCAGCTTGTTGAGGGGGCCTGAGAGACCTGAAGCTTTCTTT.